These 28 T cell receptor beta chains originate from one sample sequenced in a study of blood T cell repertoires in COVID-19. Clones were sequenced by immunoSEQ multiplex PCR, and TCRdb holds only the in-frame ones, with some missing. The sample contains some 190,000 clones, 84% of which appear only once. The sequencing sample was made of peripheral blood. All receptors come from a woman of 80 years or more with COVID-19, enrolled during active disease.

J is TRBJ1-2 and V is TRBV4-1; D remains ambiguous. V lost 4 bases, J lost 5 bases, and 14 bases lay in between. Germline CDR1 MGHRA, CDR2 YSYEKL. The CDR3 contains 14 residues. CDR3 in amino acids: CASSPSEGSYGYTF. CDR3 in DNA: TGCGCCAGCAGCCCTTCAGAGGGAAGTTATGGCTACACCTTC.

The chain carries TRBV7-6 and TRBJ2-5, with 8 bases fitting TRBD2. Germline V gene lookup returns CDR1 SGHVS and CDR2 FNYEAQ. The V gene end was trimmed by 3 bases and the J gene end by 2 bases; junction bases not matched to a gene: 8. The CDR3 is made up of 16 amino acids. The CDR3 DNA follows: TGTGCCAGCAGCTTGGGTCTCCCGGGAGGGCAAGAGACCCAGTACTTC. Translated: CASSLGLPGGQETQYF.

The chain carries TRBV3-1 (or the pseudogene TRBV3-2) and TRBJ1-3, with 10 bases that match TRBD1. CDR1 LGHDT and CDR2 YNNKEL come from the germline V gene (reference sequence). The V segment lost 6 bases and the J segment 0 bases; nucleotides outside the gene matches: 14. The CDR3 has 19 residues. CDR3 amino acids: CASRGDRGGYGASGNTIYF. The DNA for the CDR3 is TGTGCCAGCAGGGGGGACAGGGGTGGTTATGGCGCCTCTGGAAACACCATATATTTT.

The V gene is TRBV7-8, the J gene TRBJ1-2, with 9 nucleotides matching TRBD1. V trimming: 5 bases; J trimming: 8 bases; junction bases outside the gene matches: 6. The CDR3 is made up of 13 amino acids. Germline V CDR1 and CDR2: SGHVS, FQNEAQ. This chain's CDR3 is CASSQDRGYGYTF. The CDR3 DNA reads TGTGCCAGCAGCCAGGACAGGGGATACGGCTACACCTTC.

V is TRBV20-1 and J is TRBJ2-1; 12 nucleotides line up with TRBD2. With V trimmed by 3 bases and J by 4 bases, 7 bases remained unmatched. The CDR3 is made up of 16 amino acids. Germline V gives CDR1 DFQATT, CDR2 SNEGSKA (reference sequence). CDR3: CSASPSSGREYNEQFF. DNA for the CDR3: TGCAGTGCTAGTCCGTCTAGCGGGAGGGAATACAATGAGCAGTTCTTC.

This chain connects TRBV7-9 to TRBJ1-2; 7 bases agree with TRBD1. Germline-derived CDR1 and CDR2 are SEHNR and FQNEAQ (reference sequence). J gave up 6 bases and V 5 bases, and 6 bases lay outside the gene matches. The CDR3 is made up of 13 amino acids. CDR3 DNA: TGTGCCAGCAGCCGCGGGACAGAGAATGGCTACACCTTC. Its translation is CASSRGTENGYTF.

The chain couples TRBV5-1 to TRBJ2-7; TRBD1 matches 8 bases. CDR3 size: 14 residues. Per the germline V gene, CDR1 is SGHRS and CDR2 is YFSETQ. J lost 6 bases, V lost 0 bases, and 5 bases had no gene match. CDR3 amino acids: CASSLEGTGVEQYF. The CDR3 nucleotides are TGCGCCAGCAGCTTGGAGGGGACAGGAGTCGAGCAGTACTTC.

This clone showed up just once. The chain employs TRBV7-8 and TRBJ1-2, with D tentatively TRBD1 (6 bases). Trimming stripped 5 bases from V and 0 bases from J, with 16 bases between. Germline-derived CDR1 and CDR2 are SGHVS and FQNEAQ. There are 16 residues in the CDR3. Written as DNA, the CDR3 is TGTGCCAGCAGCCCCCAGGGGCGCAGGACTAACTATGGCTACACCTTC. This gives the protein CASSPQGRRTNYGYTF.

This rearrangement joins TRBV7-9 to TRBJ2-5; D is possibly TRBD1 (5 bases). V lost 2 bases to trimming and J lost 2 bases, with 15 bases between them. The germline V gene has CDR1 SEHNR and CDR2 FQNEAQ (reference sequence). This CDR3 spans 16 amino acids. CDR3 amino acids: CASSLISDRPQETQYF. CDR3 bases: TGTGCCAGCAGCTTAATCTCTGACAGACCTCAAGAGACCCAGTACTTC.

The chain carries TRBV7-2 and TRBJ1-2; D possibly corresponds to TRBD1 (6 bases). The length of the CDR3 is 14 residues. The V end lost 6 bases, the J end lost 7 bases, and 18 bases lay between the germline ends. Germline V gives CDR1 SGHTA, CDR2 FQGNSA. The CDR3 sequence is CASRSSMGAGGYTF. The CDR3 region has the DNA TGTGCCAGCAGAAGTAGCATGGGGGCGGGTGGCTACACCTTC.

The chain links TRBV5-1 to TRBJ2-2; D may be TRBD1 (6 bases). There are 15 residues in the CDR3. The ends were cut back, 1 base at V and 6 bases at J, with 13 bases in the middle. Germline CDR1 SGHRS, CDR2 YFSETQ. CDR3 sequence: CASSLTGKGAGELFF. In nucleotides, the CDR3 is TGCGCCAGCAGCTTGACAGGGAAGGGCGCCGGGGAGCTGTTTTTT.

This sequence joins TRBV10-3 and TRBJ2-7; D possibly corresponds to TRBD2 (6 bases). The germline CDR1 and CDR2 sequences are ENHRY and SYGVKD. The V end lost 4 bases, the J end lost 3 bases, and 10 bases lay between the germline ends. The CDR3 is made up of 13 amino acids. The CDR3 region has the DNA TGTGCCATCAGTGGGCAGGGAGGCTACGAGCAGTACTTC. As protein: CAISGQGGYEQYF.

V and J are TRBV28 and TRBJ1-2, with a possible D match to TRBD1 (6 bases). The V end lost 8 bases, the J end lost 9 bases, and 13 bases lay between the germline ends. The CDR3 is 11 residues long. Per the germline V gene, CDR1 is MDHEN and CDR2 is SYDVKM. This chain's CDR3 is CASGGAISYTF. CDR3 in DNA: TGTGCCAGCGGGGGGGCAATAAGCTACACCTTC.

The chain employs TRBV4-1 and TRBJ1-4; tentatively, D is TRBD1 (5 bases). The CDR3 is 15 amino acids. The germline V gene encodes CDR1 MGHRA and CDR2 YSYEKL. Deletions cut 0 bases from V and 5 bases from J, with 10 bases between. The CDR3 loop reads CASSQEGGKNEKLFF. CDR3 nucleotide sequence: TGCGCCAGCAGCCAAGAGGGGGGGAAGAATGAAAAACTGTTTTTT.

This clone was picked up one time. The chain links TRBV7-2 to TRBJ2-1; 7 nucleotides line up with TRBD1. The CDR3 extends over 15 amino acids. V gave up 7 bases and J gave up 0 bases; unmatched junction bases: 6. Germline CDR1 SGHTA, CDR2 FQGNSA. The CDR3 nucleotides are TGTGCCAGCACCGCGACAGGGAACTCCTACAATGAGCAGTTCTTC. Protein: CASTATGNSYNEQFF.

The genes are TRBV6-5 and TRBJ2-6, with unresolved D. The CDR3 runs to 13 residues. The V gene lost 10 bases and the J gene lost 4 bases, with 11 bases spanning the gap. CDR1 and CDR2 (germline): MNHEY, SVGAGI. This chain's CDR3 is CATHSPGANVLTF. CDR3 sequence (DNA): TGTGCCACCCACTCCCCGGGGGCCAACGTCCTGACTTTC.

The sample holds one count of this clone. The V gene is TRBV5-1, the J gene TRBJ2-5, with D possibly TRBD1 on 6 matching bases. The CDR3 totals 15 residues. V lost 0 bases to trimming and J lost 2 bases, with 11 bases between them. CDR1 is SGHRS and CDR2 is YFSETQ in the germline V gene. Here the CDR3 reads CASSLAGTQQETQYF. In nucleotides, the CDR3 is TGCGCCAGCAGCTTGGCGGGGACACAACAAGAGACCCAGTACTTC.

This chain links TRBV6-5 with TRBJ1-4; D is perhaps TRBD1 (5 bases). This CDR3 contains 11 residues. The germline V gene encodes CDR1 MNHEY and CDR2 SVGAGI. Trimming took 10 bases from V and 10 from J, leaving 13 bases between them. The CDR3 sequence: CAKGWQGKLFF. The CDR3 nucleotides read TGTGCCAAAGGGTGGCAGGGAAAACTGTTTTTT.

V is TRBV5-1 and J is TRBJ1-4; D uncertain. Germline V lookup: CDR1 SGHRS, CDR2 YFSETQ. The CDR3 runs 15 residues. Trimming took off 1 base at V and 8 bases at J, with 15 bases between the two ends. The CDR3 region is CASSLNAYSSEKLFF. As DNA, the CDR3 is TGCGCCAGCAGCTTGAACGCTTACAGCTCGGAAAAACTGTTTTTT.

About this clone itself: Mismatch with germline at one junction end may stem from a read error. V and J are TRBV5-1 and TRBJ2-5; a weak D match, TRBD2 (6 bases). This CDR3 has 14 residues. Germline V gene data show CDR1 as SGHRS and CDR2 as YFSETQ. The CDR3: CATSLMGGQETQYF. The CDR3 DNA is TGCGCCACCAGCCTTATGGGGGGCCAAGAGACCCAGTACTTC.

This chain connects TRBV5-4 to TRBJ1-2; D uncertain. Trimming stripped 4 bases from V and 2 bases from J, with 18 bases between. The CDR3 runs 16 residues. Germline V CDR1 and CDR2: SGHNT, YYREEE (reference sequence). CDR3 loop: CASSLPPPGSNYGYTF. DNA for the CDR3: TGTGCCAGCAGCCTGCCCCCTCCAGGCTCCAACTATGGCTACACCTTC.

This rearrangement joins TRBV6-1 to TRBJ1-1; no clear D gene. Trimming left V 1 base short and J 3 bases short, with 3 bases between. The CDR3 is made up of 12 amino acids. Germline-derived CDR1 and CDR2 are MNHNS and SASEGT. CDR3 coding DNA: TGTGCCAGCAGTGAAGTCTACACTGAAGCTTTCTTT. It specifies CASSEVYTEAFF.

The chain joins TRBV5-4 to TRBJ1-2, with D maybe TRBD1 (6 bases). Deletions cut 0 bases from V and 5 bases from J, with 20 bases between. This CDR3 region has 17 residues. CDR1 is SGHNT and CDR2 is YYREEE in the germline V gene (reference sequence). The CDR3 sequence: CASSLDIKTGPRYGYTF. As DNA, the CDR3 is TGTGCCAGCAGCTTGGATATTAAGACAGGCCCGAGGTATGGCTACACCTTC.

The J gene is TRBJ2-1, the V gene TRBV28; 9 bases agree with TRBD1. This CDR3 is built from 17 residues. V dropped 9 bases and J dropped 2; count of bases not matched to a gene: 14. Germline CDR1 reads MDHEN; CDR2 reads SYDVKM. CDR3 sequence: CASPSPGQGPTYNEQFF. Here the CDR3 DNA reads TGTGCCAGTCCGTCCCCGGGACAGGGCCCAACCTACAATGAGCAGTTCTTC.

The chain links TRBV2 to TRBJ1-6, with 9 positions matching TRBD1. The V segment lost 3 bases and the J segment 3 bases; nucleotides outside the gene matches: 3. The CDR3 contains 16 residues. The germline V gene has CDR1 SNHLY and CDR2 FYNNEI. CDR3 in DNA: TGTGCCAGCAGTGAGGGGACAGGGTTCTATAATTCACCCCTCCACTTT. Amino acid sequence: CASSEGTGFYNSPLHF.

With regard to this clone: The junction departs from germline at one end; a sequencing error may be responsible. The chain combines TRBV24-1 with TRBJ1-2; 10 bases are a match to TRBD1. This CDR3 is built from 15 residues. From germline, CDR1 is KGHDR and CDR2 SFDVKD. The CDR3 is CATSALDRGNYGYTF. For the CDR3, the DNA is TGTGCCACCAGTGCTTTGGACAGGGGGAACTATGGCTACACCTTC.

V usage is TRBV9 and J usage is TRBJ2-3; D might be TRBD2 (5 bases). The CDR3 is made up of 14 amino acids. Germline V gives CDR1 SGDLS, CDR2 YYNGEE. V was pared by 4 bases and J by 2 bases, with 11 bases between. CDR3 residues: CASSNPGNTDTQYF. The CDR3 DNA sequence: TGTGCCAGCAGCAACCCCGGGAACACAGATACGCAGTATTTT.

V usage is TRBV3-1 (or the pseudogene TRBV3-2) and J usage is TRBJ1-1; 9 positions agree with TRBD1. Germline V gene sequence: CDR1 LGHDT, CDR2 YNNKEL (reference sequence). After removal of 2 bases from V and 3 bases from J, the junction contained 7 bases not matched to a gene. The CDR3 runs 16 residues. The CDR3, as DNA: TGTGCCAGCAGCCAACTTCCACAGGGGGCGGACACTGAAGCTTTCTTT. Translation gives CASSQLPQGADTEAFF.